This TCR beta chain was identified in a study of shared clonotypes between healthy human individuals. Points from the study as a whole: Blood was the only sampled material, and tissue repertoires likely differ. Clonotype sharing among donors was expected to depend on sequencing depth. Generally, estimated richness proved larger in naive subsets than it did in memory subsets.

Notes on this clone: What it binds is unknown.

The CDR3 covers 14 residues. V dropped 7 bases and J dropped 5; count of bases not matched to a gene: 11. The germline V gene encodes CDR1 SGHRS and CDR2 YFSETQ. Only in-frame clones appear in the TCRdb table, and some are missing; sequencing was by immunoSEQ multiplex PCR. The sample shows hundreds of thousands of clones, more than 95% of them seen only once. V usage is TRBV5-1 and J usage is TRBJ2-5; 7 nucleotides match TRBD2. The sequence came from a woman aged 25 to 39 in good health. The sequencing sample was made of naive CD4+ T cells sorted from blood. Subset: CD45RA+ positively selected. The chain's CDR3 is CASRTREVGETQYF. DNA of the CDR3: TGCGCCAGCCGAACCCGGGAGGTGGGGGAGACCCAGTACTTC.